This T cell receptor beta chain stems from a study of control samples from healthy donors and cancer patients. In germline, CDR1 is MDHEN, CDR2 SYDVKM. The CDR3 is 14 amino acids. The V end was cut by 2 bases, the J end by 0 bases, with 4 bases between. This table comes from immunoSEQ multiplex PCR, and its TCRdb copy is limited to in-frame clones, with some not included. This table holds about 150,000 clones, under 95% found once. This chain joins TRBV28 and TRBJ2-2; D not resolved. The sequence was collected from a man aged 18 to 29 in good health. Sample: blood. The CDR3 DNA reads TGTGCCAGCAGTTTAATAGCGAACACCGGGGAGCTGTTTTTT. Amino acids: CASSLIANTGELFF.